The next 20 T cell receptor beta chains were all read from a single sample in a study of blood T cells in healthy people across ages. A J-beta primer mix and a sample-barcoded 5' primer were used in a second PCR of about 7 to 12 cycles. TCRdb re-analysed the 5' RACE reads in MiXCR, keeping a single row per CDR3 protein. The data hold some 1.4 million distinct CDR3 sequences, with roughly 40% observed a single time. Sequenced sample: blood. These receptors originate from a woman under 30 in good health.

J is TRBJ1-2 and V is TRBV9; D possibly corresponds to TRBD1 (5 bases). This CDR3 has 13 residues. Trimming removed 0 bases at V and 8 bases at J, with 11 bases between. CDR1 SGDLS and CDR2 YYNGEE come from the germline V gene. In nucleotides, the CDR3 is TGTGCCAGCAGCGTAGCAGGGACGGGCGGCTACACCTTC. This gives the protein CASSVAGTGGYTF.

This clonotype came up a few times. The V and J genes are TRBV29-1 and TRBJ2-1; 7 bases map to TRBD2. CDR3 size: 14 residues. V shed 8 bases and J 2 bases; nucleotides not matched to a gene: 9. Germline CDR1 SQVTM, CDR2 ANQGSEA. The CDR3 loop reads CSCQRGDAYNEQFF. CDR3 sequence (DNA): TGCAGCTGTCAACGGGGGGACGCCTACAATGAGCAGTTCTTC.

This chain's CDR3 is CASSLGQGSCEGIRGYTF. CDR3 nucleotide sequence: TGTGCCAGCAGCTTGGGACAGGGCTCTTGTGAGGGTATACGGGGCTACACCTTC. The genes are TRBV21-1 and TRBJ1-2; whether TRBD1, the table's D call, matches the DNA was not checked. TRBV21-1 is a pseudogene locus. This CDR3 is 18 amino acids long.

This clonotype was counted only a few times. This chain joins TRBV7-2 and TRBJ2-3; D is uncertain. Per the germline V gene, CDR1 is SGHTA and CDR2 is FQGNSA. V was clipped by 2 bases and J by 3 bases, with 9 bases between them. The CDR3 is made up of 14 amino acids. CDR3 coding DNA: TGTGCCAGCAGCTTAAAGACGAAAACAGATACGCAGTATTTT. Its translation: CASSLKTKTDTQYF.

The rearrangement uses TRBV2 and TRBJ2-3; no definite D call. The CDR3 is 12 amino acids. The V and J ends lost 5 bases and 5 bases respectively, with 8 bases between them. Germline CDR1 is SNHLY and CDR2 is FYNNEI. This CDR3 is CASSWTLDTQYF. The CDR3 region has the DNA TGTGCCAGCAGTTGGACCCTAGATACGCAGTATTTT.

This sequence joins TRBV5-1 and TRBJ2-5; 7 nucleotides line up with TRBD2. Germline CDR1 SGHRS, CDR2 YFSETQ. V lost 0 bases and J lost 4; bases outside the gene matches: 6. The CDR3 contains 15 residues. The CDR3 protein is CASSLGLAERETQYF. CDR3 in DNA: TGCGCCAGCAGCTTGGGGCTAGCGGAAAGAGAGACCCAGTACTTC.

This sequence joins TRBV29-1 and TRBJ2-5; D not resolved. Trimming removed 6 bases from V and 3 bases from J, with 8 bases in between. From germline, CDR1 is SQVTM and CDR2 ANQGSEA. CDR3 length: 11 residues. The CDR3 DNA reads TGCAGCGTAGGACCCAAAGAGACCCAGTACTTC. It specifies CSVGPKETQYF.

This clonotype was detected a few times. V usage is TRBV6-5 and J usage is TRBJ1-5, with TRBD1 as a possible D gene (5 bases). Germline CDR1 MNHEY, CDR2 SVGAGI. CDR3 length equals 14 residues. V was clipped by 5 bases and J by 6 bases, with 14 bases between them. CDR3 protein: CASSKAGPGQPQHF. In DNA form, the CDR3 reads TGTGCCAGCAGTAAGGCAGGGCCGGGTCAGCCCCAGCATTTT.

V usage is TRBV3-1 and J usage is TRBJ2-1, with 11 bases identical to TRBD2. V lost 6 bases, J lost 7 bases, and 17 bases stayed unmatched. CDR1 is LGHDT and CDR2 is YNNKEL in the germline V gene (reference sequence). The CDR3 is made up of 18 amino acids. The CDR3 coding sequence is TGTGCCAGCAGTCTCTCCCACCTAGCGGGAGGATCCGGTAATGAGCAGTTCTTC. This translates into CASSLSHLAGGSGNEQFF.

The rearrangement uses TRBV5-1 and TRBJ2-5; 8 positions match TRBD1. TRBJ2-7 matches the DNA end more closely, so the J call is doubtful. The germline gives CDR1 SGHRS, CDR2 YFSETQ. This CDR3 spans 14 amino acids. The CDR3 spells CASSPGQVLSEQYF. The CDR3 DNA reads TGCGCCAGCAGCCCGGGACAGGTCCTTTCCGAGCAGTACTTC.

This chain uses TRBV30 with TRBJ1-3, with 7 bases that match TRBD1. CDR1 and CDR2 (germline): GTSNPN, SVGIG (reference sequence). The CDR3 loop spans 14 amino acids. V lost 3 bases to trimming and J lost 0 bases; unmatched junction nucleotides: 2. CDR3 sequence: CAWRQGISGNTIYF. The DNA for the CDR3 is TGTGCCTGGAGACAGGGGATCTCTGGAAACACCATATATTTT.

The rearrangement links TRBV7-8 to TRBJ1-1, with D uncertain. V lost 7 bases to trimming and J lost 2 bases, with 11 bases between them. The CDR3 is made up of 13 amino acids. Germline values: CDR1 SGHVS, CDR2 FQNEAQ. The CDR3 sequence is CASNPVGNTEAFF. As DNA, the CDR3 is TGTGCCAGCAACCCTGTGGGAAACACTGAAGCTTTCTTT.

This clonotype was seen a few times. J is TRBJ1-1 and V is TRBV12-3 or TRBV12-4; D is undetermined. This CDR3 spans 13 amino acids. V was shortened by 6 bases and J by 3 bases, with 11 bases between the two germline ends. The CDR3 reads CASSQDWDTEAFF. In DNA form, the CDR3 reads TGTGCCAGCAGCCAGGACTGGGACACTGAAGCTTTCTTT.

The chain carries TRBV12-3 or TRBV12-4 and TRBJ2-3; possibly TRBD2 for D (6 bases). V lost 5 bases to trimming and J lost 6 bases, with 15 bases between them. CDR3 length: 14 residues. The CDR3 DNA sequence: TGTGCCAGCAGTACGGGACTCTCTTTGGATACGCAGTATTTT. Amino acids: CASSTGLSLDTQYF.

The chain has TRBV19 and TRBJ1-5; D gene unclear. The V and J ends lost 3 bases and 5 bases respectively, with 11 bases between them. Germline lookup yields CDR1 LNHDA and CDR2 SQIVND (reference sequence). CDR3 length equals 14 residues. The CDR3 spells CASSIGGWDQPQHF. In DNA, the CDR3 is TGTGCCAGTAGTATCGGTGGCTGGGATCAGCCCCAGCATTTT.

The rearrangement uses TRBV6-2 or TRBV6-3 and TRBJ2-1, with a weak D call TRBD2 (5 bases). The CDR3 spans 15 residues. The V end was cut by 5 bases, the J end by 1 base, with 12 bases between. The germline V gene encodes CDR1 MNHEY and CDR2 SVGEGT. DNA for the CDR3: TGTGCCAGCAGTACGTTCGGGGTTTCCTACAATGAGCAGTTCTTC. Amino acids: CASSTFGVSYNEQFF.

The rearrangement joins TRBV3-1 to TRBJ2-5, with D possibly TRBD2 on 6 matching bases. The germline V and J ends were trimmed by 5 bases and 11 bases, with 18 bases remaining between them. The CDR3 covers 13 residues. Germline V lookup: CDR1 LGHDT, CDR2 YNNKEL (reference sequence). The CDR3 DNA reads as TGTGCCAGCAGCATAGCCACATGGAGGGAGCAGTACTTC. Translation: CASSIATWREQYF.

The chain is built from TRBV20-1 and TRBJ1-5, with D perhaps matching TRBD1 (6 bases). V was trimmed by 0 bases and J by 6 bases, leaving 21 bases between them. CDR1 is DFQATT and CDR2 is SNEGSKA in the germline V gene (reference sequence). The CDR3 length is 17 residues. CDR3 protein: CSARDGQGKTWRQPQHF. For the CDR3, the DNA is TGCAGTGCTAGAGATGGGCAGGGGAAAACGTGGCGTCAGCCCCAGCATTTT.

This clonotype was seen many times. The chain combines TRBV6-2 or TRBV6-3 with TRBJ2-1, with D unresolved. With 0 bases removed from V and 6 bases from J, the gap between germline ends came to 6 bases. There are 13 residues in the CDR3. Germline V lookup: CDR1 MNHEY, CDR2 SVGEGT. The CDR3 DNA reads TGTGCCAGCAGTTACTCTAGGTCCAATGAGCAGTTCTTC. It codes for CASSYSRSNEQFF.

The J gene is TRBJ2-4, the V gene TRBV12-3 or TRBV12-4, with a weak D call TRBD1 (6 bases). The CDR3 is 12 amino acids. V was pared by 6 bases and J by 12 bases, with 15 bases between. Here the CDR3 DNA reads TGTGCCAGCAGGATACAGGGTACCACTCAGTACTTC. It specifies CASRIQGTTQYF.